Listed below are T cell receptor beta chains from one sample, sequenced in a study of blood T cell repertoires in COVID-19. TCRdb keeps only in-frame clones here, not all; method: immunoSEQ multiplex PCR. The repertoire holds just over 300,000 clones, roughly 86% seen once, with 1.5% to 2% in the top ten. Sequencing was done on a sample of peripheral blood. Receptors originate from a woman in her twenties or thirties with COVID-19, enrolled during active disease. The CDR3 runs from the conserved cysteine through the conserved F or W. Each record gives: J gene, V gene, CDR3 protein.

TRBJ1-6,TRBV2,CASSEEGRTGGGSPLHF
TRBJ1-6,TRBV2,CASSEGQLNSPLHF
TRBJ1-6,TRBV18,CASSGQGYSPLHF
TRBJ2-7,TRBV12-3/TRBV12-4,CASTDDRGGEQYF
TRBJ1-1,TRBV7-8,CASSLLGGEAFF
TRBJ2-5,TRBV19,CASSMYSQETQYF
TRBJ2-2,TRBV12-3/TRBV12-4,CASSPGTGELFF
TRBJ1-5,TRBV19,CASSIEGTGGRNQPQHF
TRBJ1-2,TRBV11-2,CASSSTGQGIWLYGYTF
TRBJ2-3,TRBV5-1,CASTSGLAGGPLTDTQYF
TRBJ1-2,TRBV6-5,CASSYGTGAGYGYTF
TRBJ1-1,TRBV27,CASAPSQRGTEAFF
TRBJ1-6,TRBV19,CATGQGMGPLHF
TRBJ1-4,TRBV6-5,CASRGQTREKLFF
TRBJ2-7,TRBV5-4,CASSYGGQPYEQYF
TRBJ1-2,TRBV27,CASSSAGRDGYTF
TRBJ2-5,TRBV7-2,CASSSSGGPETQYF
TRBJ1-5,TRBV19,CASSIGINQPQHF
TRBJ1-1,TRBV28,CASSSPGQGTMPGRTEAFF
TRBJ2-2,TRBV5-6,CASSLQGFTGELFF
TRBJ2-3,TRBV10-1,CASSSPTADTQYF
TRBJ1-3,TRBV4-1,CASSQLLWTGYSGNTIYF
TRBJ1-4,TRBV4-3,CASSQDGTDNEKLFF
TRBJ1-2,TRBV12-3/TRBV12-4,CASSFTGAGYTF
TRBJ2-7,TRBV5-4,CASSRQNREQYF
TRBJ1-2,TRBV5-1,CASSSNNYGYTF
TRBJ1-1,TRBV29-1,CSAEPIYLNTEAFF
TRBJ2-3,TRBV9,CASGRGQSTDTQYF
TRBJ1-1,TRBV2,CASSWQGNTEAFF
TRBJ1-6,TRBV5-6,CASSRRVVRVGSPLHF
TRBJ1-2,TRBV19,CASSRQGTNYGYTF
TRBJ2-5,TRBV5-6,CASSFTQGFQETQYF
TRBJ2-1,TRBV13,CASSYGALTSGTYNEQFF
TRBJ1-4,TRBV14,CASSQDVRQGGEKLFF
TRBJ1-6,TRBV5-5,CASSLGDREINSPLHF
TRBJ1-2,TRBV4-1,CASSPSRTDYNYGYTF